The clone carrying this T cell receptor beta chain was detected only once. Russia was home to the donors, healthy Caucasian individuals aged roughly 6 to 100. The data were obtained in a study of blood T cells in healthy people across ages. CDR1 is MNHNS and CDR2 is SASEGT in the germline V gene. V lost 7 bases, J lost 3 bases, and 33 bases lay in between. This CDR3 is built from 20 residues. Primed by a sample-barcoded 5' primer and a J-beta primer mix, a second PCR proceeded for roughly 6 to 12 cycles. Tags on each cDNA molecule came from a template-switch adaptor with 12 random nucleotides. Each CDR3 protein is one row after TCRdb ran MiXCR on the 5' RACE reads. The sample holds 650,000 to 900,000 distinct CDR3 sequences, 62% seen once.

The sequenced material came from blood. The genes are TRBV6-1 and TRBJ2-5; TRBD1 might be the D (6 bases). The TCR originated in a man aged 30 to 39 in good health. The CDR3 is CASTPLKWRQGNREEETQYF. As DNA, the CDR3 is TGTGCCAGCACCCCGCTTAAATGGCGTCAGGGGAATCGTGAGGAAGAGACCCAGTACTTC.